These 23 T cell receptor beta chains originate from one sample sequenced in a study of blood T cell repertoires in COVID-19. The assay was immunoSEQ multiplex PCR, and TCRdb's table has in-frame clones only and misses some. The sample carries about 100,000 clones, roughly 79% recorded once. The sequencing input was peripheral blood. These receptor sequences come from a woman in her seventies with acute or convalescent COVID-19.

The rearrangement uses TRBV10-3 and TRBJ1-2, with D possibly TRBD1 on 6 matching bases. V was clipped by 0 bases and J by 4 bases, with 18 bases between them. CDR3 length: 17 residues. CDR1 and CDR2 from the germline V gene are ENHRY and SYGVKD. The CDR3 loop is CAISESNNRVEGYGYTF. CDR3 in DNA: TGTGCCATCAGTGAGTCGAATAACAGGGTAGAAGGCTATGGCTACACCTTC.

The CDR3 nucleotides are TGTGCCAGCAGCCCAGGGCTCCAAGAGACCCAGTACTTC. Its translation is CASSPGLQETQYF. The chain couples TRBV5-5 to TRBJ2-5, with D possibly matching TRBD1 (5 bases). The V end lost 4 bases, the J end lost 1 base, and 8 bases lay between the germline ends. The V gene's germline CDR1 is SGHKS and CDR2 YYEKEE (reference sequence). CDR3 length equals 13 residues.

The chain has TRBV3-1 (or the pseudogene TRBV3-2) and TRBJ1-5, with TRBD1 as a possible D gene (6 bases). The CDR3 length is 16 residues. Germline-derived CDR1 and CDR2 are LGHDT and YNNKEL (reference sequence). Trimming left V 0 bases short and J 3 bases short, with 12 bases between. CDR3 loop: CASSQDWGGHNQPQHF. The CDR3 nucleotides are TGTGCCAGCAGCCAAGATTGGGGGGGGCACAATCAGCCCCAGCATTTT.

The chain carries TRBV6-6 and TRBJ2-3, with D perhaps TRBD1 (5 bases). Trimming took 1 base from V and 1 from J, leaving 6 bases between them. The CDR3 covers 14 residues. Germline CDR1 is MNHNY and CDR2 is SVGAGI (reference sequence). The CDR3 region is CASSYLGGTDTQYF. The DNA of the CDR3 is TGTGCCAGCAGTTACTTAGGGGGCACAGATACGCAGTATTTT.

For the CDR3, the DNA is TGTGCCAGTAGTCTCAAGGGACAGAGAGTCACAGATACGCAGTATTTT. This gives the protein CASSLKGQRVTDTQYF. The chain combines TRBV19 with TRBJ2-3; TRBD1 agrees at 7 bases. V shed 5 bases and J 2 bases; nucleotides not matched to a gene: 10. The germline V gene has CDR1 LNHDA and CDR2 SQIVND (reference sequence). The CDR3 consists of 16 residues.

The genes are TRBV19 and TRBJ1-5; TRBD1 aligns across 10 bases. Trimming at V came to 7 bases and at J to 7 bases, leaving 10 bases not matched to a gene. The germline gives CDR1 LNHDA, CDR2 SQIVND (reference sequence). The CDR3 loop spans 15 amino acids. As DNA, the CDR3 is TGTGCCAGTAAACCGGGACAGGGGTTGGGGCAGCCCCAGCATTTT. It is translated as CASKPGQGLGQPQHF.

This clone was counted a few times. V usage is TRBV7-2 and J usage is TRBJ2-7; 9 bases are shared with TRBD1. CDR3 length: 14 amino acids. After removal of 5 bases from V and 4 bases from J, the junction contained 6 bases not matched to a gene. From germline, CDR1 is SGHTA and CDR2 FQGNSA. CDR3 sequence reads: CASSLGTGLYEQYV. CDR3 DNA sequence: TGTGCCAGCAGCCTTGGGACAGGGTTATACGAGCAGTACGTC.

This clone was seen once. This chain uses TRBV10-3 with TRBJ1-4, with 7 bases aligning to TRBD1. CDR3 length: 14 residues. In germline, CDR1 is ENHRY, CDR2 SYGVKD. Losses at the gene ends were 10 bases for V and 7 bases for J; bases not matched to a gene: 12. CDR3 sequence (DNA): TGTGCCACCCTTGACAGGGAGGATAGTGAAAAACTGTTTTTT. This encodes CATLDREDSEKLFF.

V and J are TRBV11-2 and TRBJ1-2; weak D call: TRBD1 (6 bases). V lost 3 bases and J 5 bases, leaving 7 bases between the germline ends. Germline assignment: CDR1 SGHAT and CDR2 FQNNGV. The CDR3 extends over 12 amino acids. The CDR3 protein is CASSFGQYGYTF. CDR3 nucleotides: TGTGCCAGCAGCTTCGGACAGTATGGCTACACCTTC.

The chain uses TRBV12-5 and TRBJ2-2; TRBD2 is a possible D gene (5 bases). The CDR3 runs 15 residues. V gave up 3 bases and J gave up 6 bases, with 14 bases separating them. Germline V CDR1 and CDR2: LGHNT, FRNRAP. CDR3 residues: CASGFVSGVAGELFF. In DNA form, the CDR3 reads TGTGCTAGTGGTTTTGTCTCCGGGGTCGCCGGGGAGCTGTTTTTT.

The chain carries TRBV18 and TRBJ2-2, with 10 bases that match TRBD1. The CDR3 runs 16 residues. V was clipped by 3 bases and J by 2 bases; unmatched bases: 3. Germline lookup yields CDR1 KGHSH and CDR2 LQKENI. CDR3 coding DNA: TGTGCCAGCTCACCGACAGGGGGCTTTAACACCGGGGAGCTGTTTTTT. It translates to CASSPTGGFNTGELFF.

The rearrangement uses TRBV4-3 and TRBJ1-2; no reliable D call. The V end was cut by 0 bases, the J end by 0 bases, with 8 bases between. Germline V gene sequence: CDR1 LGHNA, CDR2 YSLEER. The CDR3 spans 15 residues. The CDR3: CASSQDTQTNYGYTF. DNA for the CDR3: TGCGCCAGCAGCCAAGATACCCAGACTAACTATGGCTACACCTTC.

The rearrangement uses TRBV11-2 and TRBJ1-2, with 11 bases aligning to TRBD1. Germline V gene lookup returns CDR1 SGHAT and CDR2 FQNNGV. The CDR3 contains 16 residues. V trimming: 5 bases; J trimming: 7 bases; junction bases outside the gene matches: 12. CDR3 nucleotides: TGTGCCAGCAGCCAACAATACGGGACAGGGGGAACTGGCTACACCTTC. Protein: CASSQQYGTGGTGYTF.

CDR3 region: CASSLVRTEAFF. In nucleotides, the CDR3 is TGTGCCAGCAGCTTGGTGAGGACTGAAGCTTTCTTT. This rearrangement joins TRBV5-8 to TRBJ1-1; no firm D call. The V end lost 0 bases, the J end lost 5 bases, and 5 bases lay between the germline ends. This CDR3 has 12 amino acids. The germline CDR1 and CDR2 sequences are SGHTS and YDEGEE.

V usage is TRBV30 and J usage is TRBJ1-5; D is ambiguous. The CDR3 is 15 residues long. Trimming cost V 2 bases and J 0 bases, with 11 bases left between them. CDR1 is GTSNPN, CDR2 SVGIG, per germline (reference sequence). CDR3 sequence: CAWSSGEYSNQPQHF. The CDR3 bases are TGTGCCTGGAGTTCCGGGGAGTATAGCAATCAGCCCCAGCATTTT.

The gene calls are TRBV5-5 and TRBJ2-1, with TRBD1 as a possible D gene (6 bases). This CDR3 has 15 amino acids. V was cut by 4 bases and J by 8 bases, with 19 bases left in between. Germline V gene data show CDR1 as SGHKS and CDR2 as YYEKEE (reference sequence). For the CDR3, the DNA is TGTGCCAGCAGCCCCTTAAAAGGGCCAGGGGATGAGCAGTTCTTC. It codes for CASSPLKGPGDEQFF.

The chain employs TRBV7-9 and TRBJ1-2; 7 bases are shared with TRBD1. The ends lost 0 bases at V and 4 bases at J; junction bases unmatched: 14. This CDR3 spans 18 amino acids. CDR1 is SEHNR and CDR2 is FQNEAQ in the germline V gene (reference sequence). This CDR3 reads CASSLAGIRQGDGYGYTF. CDR3 sequence (DNA): TGTGCCAGCAGCTTAGCGGGGATTCGACAGGGAGACGGCTATGGCTACACCTTC.

This clone was seen a few times. The V gene is TRBV15, the J gene TRBJ2-1; D call uncertain. V was trimmed by 8 bases and J by 0 bases, leaving 8 bases between them. The CDR3 is made up of 13 amino acids. Germline V CDR1 and CDR2: LNHNV, YYDKDF (reference sequence). The CDR3 region is CATRFSSYNEQFF. CDR3 coding DNA: TGTGCCACCCGTTTTAGCTCCTACAATGAGCAGTTCTTC.

The CDR3 here is CASSFTGRGSFF. The CDR3 DNA reads as TGTGCCAGCAGCTTTACCGGGCGGGGGTCGTTCTTC. The chain combines TRBV11-1 with TRBJ2-1, with 7 bases aligning to TRBD2. This CDR3 is 12 amino acids long. V shed 3 bases, J shed 15 bases, and the junction held 8 bases outside the gene matches. Germline V gene data show CDR1 as SGHAT and CDR2 as FQDESV (reference sequence).

This chain uses TRBV5-1 with TRBJ1-3, with D possibly being TRBD1 (5 bases). Trimming left V 4 bases short and J 2 bases short, with 19 bases between. CDR3 size: 17 residues. Per the germline V gene, CDR1 is SGHRS and CDR2 is YFSETQ. CDR3 residues: CASSPSRGTLAGNTIYF. The CDR3 DNA sequence: TGCGCCAGCAGCCCATCACGGGGGACCCTAGCTGGAAACACCATATATTTT. Drawing the rest from reference TRBV5-1 and TRBJ1-3, the complete variable domain is KAGVTQTPRYLIKTRGQQVTLSCSPISGHRSVSWYQQTPGQGLQFLFEYFSETQRNKGNFPGRFSGRQFSNSRSEMNVSTLELGDSALYLCASSPSRGTLAGNTIYFGEGSWLTVV.

V usage is TRBV6-1 and J usage is TRBJ2-5; 10 positions match TRBD1. This CDR3 spans 16 amino acids. V trimming: 3 bases; J trimming: 4 bases; junction bases outside the gene matches: 8. Germline V gene lookup returns CDR1 MNHNS and CDR2 SASEGT. This CDR3 is CASSDFTGQGVETQYF. CDR3 sequence (DNA): TGTGCCAGCAGTGACTTCACCGGACAGGGGGTAGAGACCCAGTACTTC.

The CDR3 DNA reads as TGTGCCAGCAGCTATGGGCCTGGCGAGGAGACCCAGTACTTC. Translated, it gives CASSYGPGEETQYF. The V call is TRBV7-2, the J call TRBJ2-5; no clear D gene. The CDR3 has 14 amino acids. V was shortened by 4 bases and J by 5 bases, with 14 bases between the two germline ends. CDR1 SGHTA and CDR2 FQGNSA come from the germline V gene.

The chain couples TRBV24-1 to TRBJ1-1; 7 nucleotides line up with TRBD1. V shed 1 base and J 0 bases; nucleotides not matched to a gene: 13. The CDR3 consists of 19 residues. Germline CDR1 KGHDR, CDR2 SFDVKD. The CDR3 loop reads CATSDFSPGQSIMNTEAFF. DNA of the CDR3: TGTGCCACCAGTGATTTCTCCCCGGGACAGTCCATCATGAACACTGAAGCTTTCTTT.